These T cell receptor beta chains were read from a single sample in a study of response to subunit inactivated influenza vaccine. Each CDR3 protein is one row after TCRdb ran MiXCR on the RT-PCR reads. The top ten hold approximately 13% of the sample, which has more than 450,000 distinct CDR3 sequences, 6.5% to 8% seen once. The sample in question was PBMCs from blood, obtained about 23 months after vaccination. Receptors originate from a man between 50 and 70 years old who received an inactivated influenza vaccine. Each CDR3 is given with its conserved first and last residue. A D gene is named only where the DNA matches it firmly. Clone size, where shown, is once, few, many, or a class for clones that have expanded.

v_gene,j_gene,d_gene,abundance,len,CDR3aa,CDR3nt
TRBV30,TRBJ1-5,.,few,14,CAWSGTDSNQPQHF,TGTGCCTGGAGTGGGACGGATAGCAATCAGCCCCAGCATTTT
TRBV3-1,TRBJ2-1,.,few,17,CASSSLISGIRYNEQFF,TGTGCCAGCAGCTCACTAATATCGGGAATACGATACAATGAGCAGTTCTTC
TRBV7-9,TRBJ2-5,TRBD1,.,15,CASRRQGFGEETQYF,TGTGCCAGCAGACGACAGGGATTTGGGGAAGAGACCCAGTACTTC
TRBV28,TRBJ2-5,.,few,14,CASSLRDRGETQYF,TGTGCCAGCAGTTTACGGGATAGAGGAGAGACCCAGTACTTC
TRBV29-1,TRBJ2-2,.,many,12,CSIPRGTGELFF,TGCAGCATACCGAGGGGCACCGGGGAGCTGTTTTTT
TRBV6-1,TRBJ2-1,TRBD2,.,15,CASTPGLAAYNEQFF,TGTGCCAGCACCCCGGGACTAGCGGCTTACAATGAGCAGTTCTTC
TRBV20-1,TRBJ2-3,.,few,13,CSARERGTDTQYF,TGCAGTGCTAGAGAACGGGGCACAGATACGCAGTATTTT
TRBV3-1,TRBJ2-7,.,many,14,CASSQDRGIYEQYF,TGTGCCAGCAGCCAAGATCGGGGGATTTACGAGCAGTACTTC
TRBV6-4,TRBJ2-1,TRBD1,.,14,CASSDSGQRDEQFF,TGTGCCAGCAGTGACTCGGGACAGAGGGATGAGCAGTTCTTC
TRBV4-2,TRBJ2-1,.,many,17,CASSPNKAGLVGNEQFF,TGTGCCAGCAGCCCCAACAAGGCAGGGTTGGTTGGTAATGAGCAGTTCTTC
TRBV5-4,TRBJ2-7,TRBD2,few,15,CDPGRTSPFMYEQYF,TGTGATCCGGGGCGGACTAGTCCATTTATGTACGAGCAGTACTTC
TRBV7-8,TRBJ1-5,.,.,13,CASSLYLNQPQHF,TGTGCCAGCAGCTTATATCTCAATCAGCCCCAGCATTTT
TRBV12-3/TRBV12-4,TRBJ2-5,TRBD2,many,17,CASSASFSGGARETQYF,TGTGCCAGCAGTGCTTCCTTTAGCGGGGGGGCTCGGGAGACCCAGTACTTC
TRBV7-2,TRBJ2-3,.,few,15,CASRPQVSSTDTQYF,TGTGCCAGCAGACCACAAGTATCTAGCACAGATACGCAGTATTTT
TRBV3-1,TRBJ2-3,TRBD2,few,14,CASRRRGATDTQYF,TGTGCCAGCAGGAGGCGGGGGGCCACAGATACGCAGTATTTT
TRBV27,TRBJ2-7,TRBD1,many,13,CASSAGTGYEQYF,TGTGCCAGCAGCGCCGGGACAGGGTACGAGCAGTACTTC
TRBV7-9,TRBJ2-1,TRBD2,many,16,CASSSPASGRPNEQFF,TGTGCCAGCAGCTCTCCAGCTAGCGGGAGACCCAATGAGCAGTTCTTC
TRBV12-3/TRBV12-4,TRBJ2-5,TRBD1,.,14,CASSDGTGGETQYF,TGTGCCAGCAGTGATGGGACAGGGGGAGAGACCCAGTACTTC
TRBV7-2,TRBJ2-5,TRBD1,.,16,CASSIGTGGRGKTQYF,TGTGCCAGCAGCATCGGGACAGGGGGCCGGGGAAAGACCCAGTACTTC
TRBV4-2,TRBJ1-1,.,few,15,CASSRPGHLNTEAFF,TGTGCCAGCAGCCGGCCCGGACACTTGAACACTGAAGCTTTCTTT
TRBV27,TRBJ2-5,.,.,15,CASSLFRSSQETQYF,TGTGCCAGCAGTTTATTTCGCTCGTCCCAAGAGACCCAGTACTTC
TRBV12-3/TRBV12-4,TRBJ1-2,TRBD1,few,16,CASNTATRTGLGGYTF,TGTGCCAGCAACACCGCAACCCGGACAGGTTTGGGTGGCTACACCTTC
TRBV20-1,TRBJ1-6,.,.,17,CSAAGGRTHSYNSPLHF,TGCAGTGCCGCGGGGGGCAGGACCCACTCCTATAATTCACCCCTCCACTTT
TRBV5-1,TRBJ2-7,TRBD1,.,16,CASSLGWDRGRYEQYF,TGCGCCAGCAGCTTGGGTTGGGACAGGGGACGCTACGAGCAGTACTTC
TRBV12-3/TRBV12-4,TRBJ2-2,.,many,11,CATWGTGELFF,TGTGCCACCTGGGGGACCGGGGAGCTGTTTTTT
TRBV12-3/TRBV12-4,TRBJ2-7,.,many,13,CASSSGGSYEQYF,TGTGCCAGCAGTTCCGGGGGTTCGTACGAGCAGTACTTC
TRBV9,TRBJ2-7,TRBD2,.,15,CASSVGGGDTYEQYF,TGTGCCAGCAGCGTAGGGGGGGGTGATACCTACGAGCAGTACTTC
TRBV2,TRBJ2-2,TRBD1,.,13,CAMNRGPTGELFF,TGTGCCATGAACAGGGGGCCCACCGGGGAGCTGTTTTTT
TRBV20-1,TRBJ2-1,.,few,15,CSANTEGGAYNEQFF,TGCAGTGCAAACACCGAGGGGGGGGCCTACAATGAGCAGTTCTTC
TRBV20-1,TRBJ2-5,.,few,14,CSARSPAGQETQYF,TGCAGTGCTAGATCCCCGGCCGGACAAGAGACCCAGTACTTC
TRBV20-1,TRBJ2-3,.,.,15,CSARGGPAVTDTQYF,TGCAGTGCTAGAGGGGGACCAGCGGTAACAGATACGCAGTATTTT
TRBV3-1,TRBJ1-2,.,many,15,CASSPTASVSYGYTF,TGTGCCAGCAGCCCGACAGCTTCGGTGAGCTATGGCTACACCTTC
TRBV4-2,TRBJ2-7,TRBD1,few,15,CASSFSGQGAYEQYF,TGTGCCAGCAGCTTTTCCGGACAGGGCGCCTACGAGCAGTACTTC
TRBV6-5,TRBJ2-1,TRBD2,.,19,CASSYSRLAGSPSYNEQFF,TGTGCCAGCAGTTACTCGAGACTAGCGGGCTCACCCTCCTACAATGAGCAGTTCTTC
TRBV7-6,TRBJ2-5,.,.,14,CASSLEPAGETQYF,TGTGCCAGCAGCTTAGAGCCAGCGGGAGAGACCCAGTACTTC
TRBV27,TRBJ2-1,.,many,12,CASRRTSNEQFF,TGTGCCAGCAGACGTACAAGCAATGAGCAGTTCTTC
TRBV7-9,TRBJ2-7,TRBD2,once,15,CASSPPTSGIVEQYF,TGTGCCAGCAGCCCTCCGACTAGCGGGATAGTCGAGCAGTACTTC
TRBV7-2,TRBJ2-7,TRBD2,many,16,CASSLLGRGGSYEQYF,TGTGCCAGCAGCTTATTAGGACGGGGGGGATCCTACGAGCAGTACTTC
TRBV6-5,TRBJ2-5,TRBD2,few,16,CASSYSGGRFQETQYF,TGTGCCAGCAGTTACAGCGGGGGGCGGTTTCAAGAGACCCAGTACTTC
TRBV28,TRBJ1-2,.,few,13,CASSLDTYYGYTF,TGTGCCAGCAGTTTAGACACCTACTATGGCTACACCTTC
TRBV6-1,TRBJ2-3,.,few,16,CASSLYRLVNTDTQYF,TGTGCCAGCAGTCTTTACCGACTAGTCAACACAGATACGCAGTATTTT
TRBV6-2/TRBV6-3,TRBJ2-1,.,few,11,CASRTDVAQFF,TGTGCCAGCAGAACGGACGTTGCACAGTTCTTC
TRBV6-6,TRBJ2-5,.,few,13,CAVSRGGSETQYF,TGTGCCGTCTCGAGGGGGGGTTCGGAGACCCAGTACTTC
TRBV3-1,TRBJ2-7,TRBD1,.,14,CASRGQALPYEQYF,TGTGCCAGCAGAGGACAGGCGCTCCCCTACGAGCAGTACTTC
TRBV9,TRBJ2-7,TRBD2,.,15,CASSVRAGSLYEQYF,TGTGCCAGCAGCGTCAGAGCGGGATCTCTCTACGAGCAGTACTTC
TRBV25-1,TRBJ1-4,.,.,15,CASSEAEGYREKLFF,TGTGCCAGCAGTGAAGCGGAAGGGTATAGGGAAAAACTGTTTTTT
TRBV29-1,TRBJ2-3,TRBD1,.,13,CSVEVFPGQGKYF,TGCAGCGTTGAGGTCTTCCCGGGACAGGGAAAGTATTTT
TRBV4-3,TRBJ2-3,.,many,15,CASSQEVQGADTQYF,TGCGCCAGCAGCCAAGAAGTTCAAGGGGCAGATACGCAGTATTTT
TRBV20-1,TRBJ2-7,.,.,16,CSARGYGTGTEFEQYF,TGCAGTGCTAGAGGGTACGGAACGGGGACCGAATTTGAGCAGTACTTC
TRBV20-1,TRBJ2-3,.,few,13,CSARAGHLDTQYF,TGCAGTGCTAGAGCGGGACACCTAGATACGCAGTATTTT